This T cell receptor (beta chain) originates from a study of T cell responses to AZD1222 COVID-19 vaccine (dated by TCRdb to about 2021). With regard to the full study: Because spike-specific TCR depth and breadth did not differ between the two schedules, AZD1222 recipients who got a second dose at roughly 4 weeks were pooled with those who got a second dose at roughly 12 weeks. TCR sequencing covered roughly 230 trial participants: about 210 given two doses of AZD1222 and 26 given two doses of MenACWY control vaccine. Trial participants were enrolled into age subgroups of 18-55, 56-69 and 70-plus years, which contained around 140, 26 and 57 TCR-sequenced participants, respectively. Overall results and qualifications from the work: In the small 56-69-year group, the increase in depth fell short of significance, most likely because of low power. Conclusions about previously exposed vaccinees are limited because only a handful of AZD1222 recipients were SARS-CoV-2 seropositive at baseline. Reportedly, almost half of the unique spike-specific TCRs recognized epitopes lying outside the regions that are mutated in the B.1.351 and B.1.1.7 variants. Most participants were white British and females outnumbered males, and the authors suggested that clonal diversity may have been underestimated. Vaccine-associated CD4 TCRs spanned the whole spike protein, with dominant responses in regions 160-218 and 743-854. After two AZD1222 doses, both the breadth and the depth of spike-specific TCRs were significantly higher than at day 0 and than in MenACWY recipients. Because no day 14 peak-response samples were available, repertoires were characterized only after the peak T cell response.

According to the study, the label for this sample's time point signals: baseline before first vaccination. Vaccinee samples were obtained from the UK trials COV001 and COV002, which included a single-blind randomized controlled phase 2/3 trial of AZD1222 (ChAdOx1 nCoV-19) in healthy adults. For TCRbeta chain sequencing, PBMC samples from trial participants were taken at day 0 and at day 28 after the second dose. The CDR3 regions of human TCRbeta chains were analyzed by immunosequencing. As for how the authors treated the data: Repertoire TCRs were checked for matches against a reference library of SARS-CoV-2-specific TCRs that had been generated using the MIRA antigen-specificity platform. Breadth was defined as the fraction of unique TCRs that were SARS-CoV-2-associated, and depth was defined as the fraction of total T cells that were SARS-CoV-2-associated. Using the MIRA data, each spike-specific TCR was assigned both to the spike region to which the TCR was reactive and to a CD4 or CD8 class. Log10-transformed breadth and depth values were compared by one-way ANOVA with Sidak's multiple comparisons tests. TCRdb re-hosts the immuneACCESS table, in-frame sequences only. Its copies lack some clones; in the studies checked, an unresolved V gene accounts for under half of them, and the cause for the rest is not known. V and J calls and clone size come straight from that table; D and trimming were deduced from the DNA. The sample includes more than 100,000 clones, with 85% to 90% observed a single time. Less than 4.5% of the sample goes to the ten largest clones.

The trim is 1 base for V and 5 bases for J, with a gap of 6 bases between the germline ends. Taken from the germline V gene, the CDR1 and CDR2 loops are MGHRA and YSYEKL. The CDR3, from cysteine to phenylalanine, totals 13 residues. Only the CDR3 portion is preserved as DNA: 39 bases, with reading frame beginning at the first base. In regard to this clone: Its antigen has not been determined. Base qualities are not provided; no much larger clone lies one nucleotide away.

The receptor chain draws on TRBV4-1 and TRBJ1-3, with the D gene call left open. The specimen comprised peripheral blood, sampled on day 0 of AZD1222 vaccination. The source is an adult in good health. Here the CDR3 is given as CASSQVRRNTIYF. Read as DNA, the sequence is TGCGCCAGCAGCCAAGTGCGTCGAAACACCATATATTTT.